This TCR beta chain was recorded in a study of T cell repertoires in cytomegalovirus infection. Across the whole study: The public TCR beta signatures pointed to both CMV infection and matching HLA type. Study-wide findings and caveats: The ex vivo response was dominated by HLA-C-restricted CMV-specific TCR beta clonotypes.

This CDR3 has 13 amino acids. Germline CDR1 reads SEHNR; CDR2 reads FQNEAQ (reference sequence). The junction had 6 bases not matched to a gene; V was cut back by 5 bases and J by 8 bases. This clonotype was detected many times. Antigen unknown. Each CDR3 protein gets one entry after TCRdb re-called the reads with MiXCR. The data hold roughly 230,000 distinct CDR3 sequences, with under 8.5% observed a single time. The chain uses TRBV7-9 and TRBJ2-1; 7 positions agree with TRBD1. Sequencing was done on a sample of PBMCs. The source of this sequence is a human donor in good health (CMV status not recorded). Some clones in this sample may be carry-over from other donors' samples. CDR3 in amino acids: CASSPIRGHEQFF. CDR3 sequence (DNA): TGTGCCAGCAGCCCGATTAGGGGGCATGAGCAGTTCTTC.